The present TCR beta chain was sequenced within a study of CD8 T cells in ankylosing spondylitis (TCRdb year 2017). For context, the study as a whole: To find TCR variants linked to disease, the study profiled T cell receptor beta repertoires in ankylosing spondylitis patients and healthy donors. Peripheral blood was sampled, and synovial fluid was additionally collected from ankylosing spondylitis patients. The full study cohort comprised about 24 ankylosing spondylitis patients and over a hundred healthy donors.

The instrument was an Illumina HiSeq 2500. TCR beta libraries were prepared by quantitative 5'-RACE with molecular barcodes. For the original study's pipeline: To identify disease-linked TCR variants, a new computational method was used, one built on a probabilistic model of VDJ rearrangement. TCRdb cleaned the public reads at Q25 with fastp, built clones with MiXCR and kept in-frame beta chains. Duplicate CDR3 protein sequences are folded into a single record with the most common DNA and genes. These V and J calls rely on TCRdb rather than the paper's analysis. For this sample there are about 540,000 distinct CDR3 sequences; about 13% appear just once. The biggest ten clones account for 6.8% of the sample. Germline trimming: 0 bases from V, 4 bases from J; junction bases outside gene matches: 7. The CDR1 and CDR2 encoded by the germline V gene (reference sequence) are DFQATT and SNEGSKA. The CDR3 holds 15 amino acids from the cysteine to the phenylalanine. The entry retains the CDR3 DNA only, 45 bases that are in frame from base 1.

In its sample, this clonotype was seen many times. Its antigen remains unidentified. Base qualities are missing; no much larger clone stands one base away. What the study reported, not specific to this receptor: The disease-linked clones showed a CD8+ phenotype and occurred at relatively low frequencies in peripheral blood. Some of the motif variants had been reported before in the synovial fluid and blood of reactive arthritis patients, a finding that suggests common disease-initiation mechanisms. Significant enrichment of the disease-linked clones was reported in matched synovial fluid samples from ankylosing spondylitis patients. A TCR beta motif made up of fewer than 10 highly homologous amino acid variants appeared to be characteristic of blood from ankylosing spondylitis patients.

This receptor chain uses TRBV20-1 and TRBJ1-2; TRBD1 aligns with 8 central bases. The sample comprised blood, either unsorted or a sorted T cell fraction (not recorded which). This TCR came from a male donor with ankylosing spondylitis. Read as DNA, the sequence is TGCAGTGCTAGAGATCCGCTGGGACAGGCCTATGGCTACACCTTC. This codes for CSARDPLGQAYGYTF.